This paragraph covers one T cell receptor beta chain sequence. Profiling relied on immunoSEQ multiplex PCR, and the TCRdb table lists in-frame clones only, not all of them. The sample has 98,000 or so clones, 79% seen once. The sample comes from a study of control samples from healthy donors and cancer patients. This CDR3 contains 14 residues. The germline V gene has CDR1 LNHNV and CDR2 YYDKDF (reference sequence). V dropped 1 base and J dropped 5; count of bases not matched to a gene: 4. The sequenced sample was blood. The J gene is TRBJ1-2, the V gene TRBV15, with 7 bases lining up with TRBD1. The receptor was isolated from a young woman in good health. CDR3 coding DNA: TGTGCCACCAGCAGAGTGACAGGGTCGTATGGCTACACCTTC. Translated: CATSRVTGSYGYTF.